These T cell receptor beta chains were read from a single sample in a study of T cell changes during pregnancy in multiple sclerosis. Clones were read by immunoSEQ multiplex PCR, and TCRdb kept only the in-frame ones, dropping some. Among some 48,000 clones listed, more than 80% were seen once. Sequences were derived from CD8+ T cells from peripheral blood mononuclear cells, sampled in the second trimester of pregnancy. These receptors all come from a female donor with multiple sclerosis, enrolled in a pregnancy study. Both conserved end residues are part of each CDR3. The order of the fields is V gene, D gene, CDR3 length, J gene, clone size, CDR3 DNA, CDR3 protein. A D gene is named only where the DNA matches it firmly. A clone size is listed for some rows: how often the clone was seen (once, few, many), or a class if it is expanded.

TRBV29-1,TRBD1,13,TRBJ2-7,-,TGCAGCGTTGAAAGGGACAGCCCGTACGAGCAGTACTTC,CSVERDSPYEQYF
TRBV6-6,TRBD1,13,TRBJ1-2,-,TGTGCCAGCAGTGACAGGGGTGACTATGGCTACACCTTC,CASSDRGDYGYTF
TRBV7-9,-,12,TRBJ2-1,once,TGTGCCAGCAGCGGCCTAGCGTATGAGCAGTTCTTC,CASSGLAYEQFF
TRBV6-1,-,15,TRBJ2-1,-,TGTGCCAGCAGTGAAGCCGGGGAAGGATACAATGAGCAGTTCTTC,CASSEAGEGYNEQFF
TRBV5-1,-,16,TRBJ2-1,-,TGCGCCAGCAGCTTGGAGGCCAGGGGCCCCTACAATGAGCAGTTCTTC,CASSLEARGPYNEQFF
TRBV6-4,TRBD2,14,TRBJ2-1,-,TGTGCCAGCAGTGAAGGACTAGACTACAATGAGCAGTTCTTC,CASSEGLDYNEQFF
TRBV6-5,TRBD1,14,TRBJ2-2,-,TGTGCCAGCAGTACAGGGGTTAACACCGGGGAGCTGTTTTTT,CASSTGVNTGELFF
TRBV5-4,TRBD1,15,TRBJ2-7,-,TGTGCCAGCAGCCTTTTGACAGGGGGTTCCTACGAGCAGTACTTC,CASSLLTGGSYEQYF
TRBV15,TRBD1,14,TRBJ1-6,-,TGTGCCACCAGCAGAGTGGAGGGGGCGCCACCCCTCCACTTT,CATSRVEGAPPLHF
TRBV13,TRBD1,15,TRBJ1-1,-,TGTGCCAGCAGGCTCAGGGGGACAGTGAACACTGAAGCTTTCTTT,CASRLRGTVNTEAFF
TRBV21-1,-,14,TRBJ2-7,once,TGTGCCAGCAGCAGGGACAGGGCTTGGTACGAGCAGTACTTC,CASSRDRAWYEQYF
TRBV5-1,TRBD2,15,TRBJ2-3,-,TGCGCCAGCAGCCTAGCGGGGGGATACACAGATACGCAGTATTTT,CASSLAGGYTDTQYF
TRBV13,-,15,TRBJ1-2,-,TGTGCCAGCAGCTCGGGGGACGGGGACCTGGCTGGCTACACCTTC,CASSSGDGDLAGYTF
TRBV7-8,-,14,TRBJ2-7,few,TGTGCCAGCAGCTCTAGCCGACGGGACTACGAGCAGTACTTC,CASSSSRRDYEQYF
TRBV28,-,13,TRBJ2-1,few,TGTGCCAGCAGTCTCTATCCCCACAATGAGCAGTTCTTC,CASSLYPHNEQFF
TRBV6-5,-,13,TRBJ2-3,-,TGTGCCAGCAGTTACTCGAGGGCAGATACGCAGTATTTT,CASSYSRADTQYF
TRBV27,-,15,TRBJ1-2,-,TGTGCCAGCAGCTTTATAGGGGGGGGCATCGTTGGCTACACCTTC,CASSFIGGGIVGYTF
TRBV5-4,-,11,TRBJ2-3,-,TGTGCCAGCAGCTCCGGAGATACGCAGTATTTT,CASSSGDTQYF
TRBV2,TRBD1,20,TRBJ2-6,-,TGTGCCAGCAGTGATCAGTTTCCCGGGACAGGGGACTCTGGGGCCAACGTCCTGACTTTC,CASSDQFPGTGDSGANVLTF
TRBV6-4,-,15,TRBJ1-1,-,TGTGCCAGCAGAGAGGACTTCTCGCCGAACACTGAAGCTTTCTTT,CASREDFSPNTEAFF
TRBV5-6,-,14,TRBJ1-1,-,TGTGCCAGCACCATGACCCTAGGGAACACTGAAGCTTTCTTT,CASTMTLGNTEAFF
TRBV27,-,13,TRBJ1-4,-,TGTGCCAGCAGTATGGGGGGTCGTGAAAAACTGTTTTTT,CASSMGGREKLFF
TRBV7-3,-,13,TRBJ1-5,-,TGTGCCAGCAGCCTGGACAGCCGGCAGCCCCAGCATTTT,CASSLDSRQPQHF
TRBV11-2,-,13,TRBJ2-5,-,TGTGCCAGCAGCTTAGCTCCCCAAGAGACCCAGTACTTC,CASSLAPQETQYF
TRBV5-5,-,14,TRBJ1-5,-,TGTGCCAGCAGCTTTTTTGGCAGCGCTCAGCCCCAGCATTTT,CASSFFGSAQPQHF
TRBV7-9,TRBD2,16,TRBJ2-3,-,TGTGCCAGCAGCTTTCGGTTAGCGGGAGAAATGGATACGCAGTATTTT,CASSFRLAGEMDTQYF